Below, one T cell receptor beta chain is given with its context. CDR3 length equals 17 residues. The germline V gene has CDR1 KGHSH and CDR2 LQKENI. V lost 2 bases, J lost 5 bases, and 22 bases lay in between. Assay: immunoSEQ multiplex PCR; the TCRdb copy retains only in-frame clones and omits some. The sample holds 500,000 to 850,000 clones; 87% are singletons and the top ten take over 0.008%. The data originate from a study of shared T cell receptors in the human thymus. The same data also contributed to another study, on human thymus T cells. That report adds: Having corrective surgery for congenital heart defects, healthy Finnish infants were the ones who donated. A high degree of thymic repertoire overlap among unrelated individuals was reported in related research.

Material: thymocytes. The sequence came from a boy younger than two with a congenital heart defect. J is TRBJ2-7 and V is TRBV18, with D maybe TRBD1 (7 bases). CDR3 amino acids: CASSPVGQGGGGHEQYF. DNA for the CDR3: TGTGCCAGCTCACCAGTGGGCCAGGGGGGAGGAGGACACGAGCAGTACTTC.